This T cell receptor (beta chain) stems from a study of CD8 T cells in Susac syndrome. About 0.45 to 1 ug RNA was reverse transcribed with random hexamers. Across 54 Vbeta and 13 Jbeta, TCR beta CDR3 was amplified with immunoSEQ multiplex PCR. Using its own MiXCR run on the immunoSEQ multiplex PCR reads, TCRdb lists one record per CDR3 protein. This repertoire shows 95,000 to 150,000 distinct CDR3 sequences, about 93% found once; its top ten account for 0.28%. As for this clonotype: What it binds is unknown.

CDR3 length: 17 amino acids. Germline V gives CDR1 LGHNA, CDR2 YSLEER. Trimming took 1 base from V and 0 from J; bases not matched to a gene: 8. Study observations and caveats: The study recognized that its TCR sequencing and HLA analysis covered a relatively small number of individuals.

Negative isolation yielded CD4+ and CD8+ T cells, and FACS enriched TEMRA cells. The chain employs TRBV4-3 and TRBJ2-7; TRBD2 agrees at 8 bases. The TCR was taken from a human donor with Susac syndrome. Specimen: CD8+ T cells from PBMCs. The CDR3 region is CASSQVGGSGVSYEQYF. The CDR3, as DNA: TGCGCCAGCAGCCAAGTGGGTGGTAGCGGGGTCTCCTACGAGCAGTACTTC.